The 14 T cell receptor beta chains reported below all come from one sample, sequenced in a study of blood T cells in healthy people across ages. Using a J-beta primer mix together with a sample-barcoded 5' primer, a second PCR was run for roughly 7 to 12 cycles. Using its own MiXCR run on the 5' RACE reads, TCRdb lists one record per CDR3 protein. Of 850,000 to 1,000,000 distinct CDR3 sequences listed, 45% to 60% are singletons. The sample consisted of blood. The receptors were sampled from a woman aged 55-69 years in good health.

Worth noting for this clonotype: The junction and the germline gene differ at one end; a read error may be behind it. V usage is TRBV10-3 and J usage is TRBJ2-7; D is ambiguous. The germline V gene has CDR1 ENHRY and CDR2 SYGVKD. CDR3 length equals 12 residues. In nucleotides, the CDR3 is TGTGCCATCAGGGAGTCTACGGAGCAGCAGTACTTC. Encoded protein: CAIRESTEQQYF.

The V and J genes are TRBV5-1 and TRBJ2-5; 7 positions agree with TRBD2. The DNA end is more similar to TRBJ2-7, so the J call may be wrong. The CDR3 has 15 residues. From germline, CDR1 is SGHRS and CDR2 YFSETQ. The CDR3 loop reads CASSLTERGFYEQYF. The CDR3 region has the DNA TGCGCCAGCAGCTTGACTGAGCGGGGCTTCTACGAGCAGTACTTC.

V usage is TRBV28 and J usage is TRBJ2-5; TRBD2 might be the D (6 bases). The CDR3 extends over 13 amino acids. Germline lookup yields CDR1 MDHEN and CDR2 SYDVKM. Deletions cut 5 bases from V and 7 bases from J, with 14 bases between. CDR3 residues: CASSLLLEGTQYF. The CDR3 nucleotides are TGTGCCAGCAGTCTTCTACTGGAGGGGACCCAGTACTTC.

The genes are TRBV3-1 and TRBJ2-2; D is ambiguous. V shed 1 base and J shed 7 bases, with 4 bases lying between them. CDR3 size: 12 residues. The V gene's germline CDR1 is LGHDT and CDR2 YNNKEL (reference sequence). The CDR3 sequence is CASSQVDGELFF. For the CDR3, the DNA is TGTGCCAGCAGCCAAGTAGACGGGGAGCTGTTTTTT.

The chain couples TRBV3-1 to TRBJ1-2; D unclear. V was cut by 4 bases and J by 1 base, with 19 bases left in between. Germline CDR1 reads LGHDT; CDR2 reads YNNKEL (reference sequence). The CDR3 loop spans 17 amino acids. The CDR3 region is CASSLKRTRLINYGYTF. CDR3 bases: TGTGCCAGCAGCCTCAAGCGAACCAGGCTCATTAACTATGGCTACACCTTC.

This sequence joins TRBV15 and TRBJ2-7; 7 bases are shared with TRBD2. The CDR3 length is 15 residues. J lost 6 bases, V lost 3 bases, and 11 bases had no gene match. Germline CDR1 LNHNV, CDR2 YYDKDF (reference sequence). CDR3 sequence: CATSSFIFVAGEQYF. In DNA, the CDR3 is TGTGCCACCAGCAGCTTTATATTTGTAGCGGGCGAGCAGTACTTC.

V usage is TRBV20-1 and J usage is TRBJ1-2; D perhaps matches TRBD1 (5 bases). The germline gives CDR1 DFQATT, CDR2 SNEGSKA (reference sequence). Trimming stripped 2 bases from V and 8 bases from J, with 18 bases between. This CDR3 is built from 14 residues. CDR3 DNA: TGCAGTGCTAGAACACAGGTTTTTTTTGAAGGCTACACCTTC. It encodes CSARTQVFFEGYTF.

The chain uses TRBV4-1 and TRBJ2-2; D is unclear. Germline assignment: CDR1 MGHRA and CDR2 YSYEKL. CDR3 size: 16 residues. Trimming shortened V by 2 bases and J by 7 bases, and 17 bases separated the two germline ends. This CDR3 is CASSQLIGSLGGELFF. The DNA of the CDR3 is TGCGCCAGCAGCCAACTAATAGGGTCCCTTGGCGGGGAGCTGTTTTTT.

This clonotype was counted a single time. The rearrangement joins TRBV14 to TRBJ2-1, with D perhaps matching TRBD1 (5 bases). The germline V and J ends were trimmed by 0 bases and 8 bases, with 11 bases remaining between them. The CDR3 has 14 amino acids. Germline V gene sequence: CDR1 SGHDN, CDR2 FVKESK. The CDR3 bases are TGTGCCAGCAGCCAAGATGTCAGGGTCGATGAGCAGTTCTTC. This sequence encodes CASSQDVRVDEQFF.

This clonotype has more than one count but fewer than ten. This chain joins TRBV20-1 and TRBJ1-4, with D hard to call. Per the germline V gene, CDR1 is DFQATT and CDR2 is SNEGSKA (reference sequence). V lost 7 bases and J lost 5, with 8 bases in between. CDR3 length: 11 residues. The CDR3 loop is CSGAGNEKLFF. The CDR3 bases are TGCAGTGGGGCGGGGAATGAAAAACTGTTTTTT.

This clonotype has just a few counts. The chain's CDR3 is CSVGGSSRKTQYF. The DNA for the CDR3 is TGCAGCGTTGGCGGCTCATCAAGGAAGACCCAGTACTTC. V and J are TRBV29-1 and TRBJ2-5; D is ambiguous. This CDR3 comprises 13 residues. Germline CDR1 is SQVTM and CDR2 is ANQGSEA. V was cut by 4 bases and J by 6 bases, with 15 bases left in between.

This chain joins TRBV15 and TRBJ1-1; D gene uncertain. The CDR3 consists of 12 residues. V was cut by 0 bases and J by 11 bases, with 10 bases left in between. Germline V gene lookup returns CDR1 LNHNV and CDR2 YYDKDF (reference sequence). As DNA, the CDR3 is TGTGCCACCAGCAGAGATTTGGGAGGGGCTTTCTTT. This sequence encodes CATSRDLGGAFF.

This clonotype was seen a few times. The chain carries TRBV13 and TRBJ2-3, with D perhaps TRBD2 (6 bases). Germline V lookup: CDR1 PRHDT, CDR2 FYEKMQ (reference sequence). The CDR3 runs 14 residues. V was shortened by 6 bases and J by 7 bases, with 17 bases between the two germline ends. This CDR3 is CASSRGSPGYTQYF. CDR3 bases: TGTGCCAGCAGTCGGGGGAGCCCAGGTTATACGCAGTATTTT.

This clonotype was counted between two and nine times. The chain links TRBV29-1 to TRBJ2-1; possibly TRBD1 for D (6 bases). The CDR3 is 14 residues long. CDR1 and CDR2 (germline): SQVTM, ANQGSEA. Between the trimmed V and J ends, which lost 6 bases and 0 bases, there was a span of 12 bases. CDR3 protein: CSVTPGHSYNEQFF. In nucleotides, the CDR3 is TGCAGCGTGACACCGGGACACTCCTACAATGAGCAGTTCTTC.